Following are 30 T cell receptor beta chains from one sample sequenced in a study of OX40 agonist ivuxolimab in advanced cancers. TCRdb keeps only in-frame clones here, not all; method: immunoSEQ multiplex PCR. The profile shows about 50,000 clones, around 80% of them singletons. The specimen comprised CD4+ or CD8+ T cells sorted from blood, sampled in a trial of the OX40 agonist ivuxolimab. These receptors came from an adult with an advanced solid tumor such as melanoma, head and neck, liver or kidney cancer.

The CDR3 region is CASSESLQETQYF. DNA for the CDR3: TGCGCCAGCAGTGAGTCGCTCCAAGAGACCCAGTACTTC. The chain joins TRBV10-1 to TRBJ2-5, with D unresolved. The germline V and J ends were trimmed by 0 bases and 1 base, with 3 bases remaining between them. Germline CDR1 WNHNN, CDR2 SYGVQD (reference sequence). There are 13 residues in the CDR3.

CDR3 sequence reads: CASSLGPTGELFF. In nucleotides, the CDR3 is TGTGCCAGCAGCTTAGGGCCCACCGGGGAGCTGTTTTTT. The chain recombines TRBV7-7 with TRBJ2-2; D remains ambiguous. The CDR3 is 13 residues long. CDR1 and CDR2 (germline): SSHAT, FNYEAQ (reference sequence). V was cut by 1 base and J by 4 bases, with 4 bases left in between.

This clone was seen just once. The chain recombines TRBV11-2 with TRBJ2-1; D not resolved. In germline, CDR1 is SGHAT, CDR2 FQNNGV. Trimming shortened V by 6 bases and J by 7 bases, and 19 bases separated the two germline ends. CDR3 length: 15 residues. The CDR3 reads CASRSLRTHGNEQFF. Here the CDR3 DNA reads TGTGCCAGCAGATCCCTTAGGACGCACGGTAATGAGCAGTTCTTC.

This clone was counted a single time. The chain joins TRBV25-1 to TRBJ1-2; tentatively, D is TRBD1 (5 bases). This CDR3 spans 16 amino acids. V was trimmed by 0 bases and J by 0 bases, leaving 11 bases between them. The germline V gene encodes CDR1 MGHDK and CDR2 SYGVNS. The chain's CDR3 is CASSEYAGPSNYGYTF. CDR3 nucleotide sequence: TGTGCCAGCAGTGAATATGCAGGGCCCTCTAACTATGGCTACACCTTC.

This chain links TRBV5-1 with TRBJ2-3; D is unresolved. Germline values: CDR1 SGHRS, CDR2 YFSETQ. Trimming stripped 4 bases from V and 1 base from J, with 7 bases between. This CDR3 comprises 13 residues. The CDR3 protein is CASSLTGTDTQYF. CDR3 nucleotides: TGCGCCAGCAGCCTCACGGGCACAGATACGCAGTATTTT.

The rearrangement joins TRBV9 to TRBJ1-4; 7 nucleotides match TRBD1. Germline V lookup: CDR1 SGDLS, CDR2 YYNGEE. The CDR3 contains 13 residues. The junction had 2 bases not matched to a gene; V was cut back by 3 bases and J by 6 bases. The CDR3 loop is CASSGTGHEKLFF. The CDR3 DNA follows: TGTGCCAGCAGCGGGACAGGTCATGAAAAACTGTTTTTT.

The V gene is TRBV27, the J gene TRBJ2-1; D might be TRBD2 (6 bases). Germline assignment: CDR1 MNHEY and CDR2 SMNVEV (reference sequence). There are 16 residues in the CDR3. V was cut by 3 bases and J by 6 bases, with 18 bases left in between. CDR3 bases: TGTGCCAGCAGTTTCACGCGGAGGGTAGCTGGCAATGAGCAGTTCTTC. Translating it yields CASSFTRRVAGNEQFF.

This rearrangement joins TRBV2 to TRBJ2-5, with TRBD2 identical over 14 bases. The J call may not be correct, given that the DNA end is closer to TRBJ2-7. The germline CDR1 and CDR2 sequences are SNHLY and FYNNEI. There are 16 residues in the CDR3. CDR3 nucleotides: TGTGCCAGCAGTGCGACTAGCGGGAGGGCCCTGTACGAGCAGTACTTC. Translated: CASSATSGRALYEQYF.

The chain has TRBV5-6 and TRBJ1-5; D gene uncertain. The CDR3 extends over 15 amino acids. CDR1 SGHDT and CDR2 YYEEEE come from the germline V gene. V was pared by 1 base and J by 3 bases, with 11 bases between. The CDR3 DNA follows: TGTGCCAGCAGCTTGTATCACAGCTCCAATCAGCCCCAGCATTTT. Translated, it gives CASSLYHSSNQPQHF.

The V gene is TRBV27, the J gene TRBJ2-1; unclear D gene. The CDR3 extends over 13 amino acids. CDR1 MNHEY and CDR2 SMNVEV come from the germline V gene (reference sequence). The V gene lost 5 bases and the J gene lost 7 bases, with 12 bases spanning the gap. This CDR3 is CASSPSNGNEQFF. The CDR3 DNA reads TGTGCCAGCAGTCCATCAAATGGGAATGAGCAGTTCTTC.

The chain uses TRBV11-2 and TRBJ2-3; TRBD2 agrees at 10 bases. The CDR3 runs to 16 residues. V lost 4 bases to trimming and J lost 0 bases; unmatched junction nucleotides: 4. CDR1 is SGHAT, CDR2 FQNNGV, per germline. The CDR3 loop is CASSSSTSGSTDTQYF. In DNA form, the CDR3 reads TGTGCCAGCAGCTCCTCGACTAGCGGGAGCACAGATACGCAGTATTTT.

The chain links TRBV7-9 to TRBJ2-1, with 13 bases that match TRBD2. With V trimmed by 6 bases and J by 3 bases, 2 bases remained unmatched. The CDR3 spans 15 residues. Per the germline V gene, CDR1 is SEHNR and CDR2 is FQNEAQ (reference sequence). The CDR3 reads CASRTSGGYYNEQFF. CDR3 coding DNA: TGTGCCAGCAGGACTAGCGGGGGGTACTACAATGAGCAGTTCTTC.

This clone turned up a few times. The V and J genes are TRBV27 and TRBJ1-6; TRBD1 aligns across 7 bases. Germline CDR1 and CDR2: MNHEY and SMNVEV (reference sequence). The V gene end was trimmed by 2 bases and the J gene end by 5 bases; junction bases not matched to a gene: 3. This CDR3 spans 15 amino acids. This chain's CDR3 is CASSLEGADNSPLHF. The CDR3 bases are TGTGCCAGCAGTTTAGAGGGGGCTGATAATTCACCCCTCCACTTT.

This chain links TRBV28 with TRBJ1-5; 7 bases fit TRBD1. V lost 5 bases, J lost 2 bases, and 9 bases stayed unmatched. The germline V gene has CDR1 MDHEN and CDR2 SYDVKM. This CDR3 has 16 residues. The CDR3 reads CASSGGGGAGNQPQHF. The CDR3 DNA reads TGTGCCAGCAGTGGGGGAGGGGGCGCCGGCAATCAGCCCCAGCATTTT.

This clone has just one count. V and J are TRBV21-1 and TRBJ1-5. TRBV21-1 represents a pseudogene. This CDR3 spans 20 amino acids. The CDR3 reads CASSKTTRFELYRGNQPQHF. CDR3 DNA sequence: TGTGCCAGCAGCAAAACGACGCGTTTCGAGTTGTATAGAGGCAATCAGCCCCAGCATTTT.

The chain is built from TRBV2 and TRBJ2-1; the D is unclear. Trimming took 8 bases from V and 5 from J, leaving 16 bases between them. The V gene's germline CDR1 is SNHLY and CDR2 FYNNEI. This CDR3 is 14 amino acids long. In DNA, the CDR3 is TGTGCCAGCCCGGGTATAGAGAAAAACAATGAGCAGTTCTTC. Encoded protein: CASPGIEKNNEQFF.

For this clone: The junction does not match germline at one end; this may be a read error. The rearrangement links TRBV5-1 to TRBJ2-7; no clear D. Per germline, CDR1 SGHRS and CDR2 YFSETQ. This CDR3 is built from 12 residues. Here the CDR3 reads CASSSTLTEQYF. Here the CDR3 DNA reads TGTGCCAGCAGCTCGACACTTACCGAGCAGTACTTC.

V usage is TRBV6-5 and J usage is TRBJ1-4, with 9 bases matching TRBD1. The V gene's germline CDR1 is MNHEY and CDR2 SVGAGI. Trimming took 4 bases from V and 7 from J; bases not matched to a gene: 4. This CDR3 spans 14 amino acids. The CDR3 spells CASSLQGAGEKLFF. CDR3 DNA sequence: TGTGCCAGCAGTTTACAGGGGGCCGGTGAAAAACTGTTTTTT.

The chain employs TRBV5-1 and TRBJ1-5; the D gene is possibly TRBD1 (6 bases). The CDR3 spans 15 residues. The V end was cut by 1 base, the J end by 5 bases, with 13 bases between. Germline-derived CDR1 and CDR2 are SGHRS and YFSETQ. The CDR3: CASSLSGARDQPQHF. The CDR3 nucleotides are TGCGCCAGCAGCTTGTCGGGGGCCCGGGATCAGCCCCAGCATTTT.

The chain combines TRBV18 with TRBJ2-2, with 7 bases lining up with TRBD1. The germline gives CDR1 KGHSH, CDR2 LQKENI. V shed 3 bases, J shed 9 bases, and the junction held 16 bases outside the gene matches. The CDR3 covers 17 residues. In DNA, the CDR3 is TGTGCCAGCTCACCGAGGTCGGGACAGACTCACCCTAGGGAGCTGTTTTTT. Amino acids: CASSPRSGQTHPRELFF. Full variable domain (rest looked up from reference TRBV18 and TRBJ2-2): NAGVMQNPRHLVRRRGQEARLRCSPMKGHSHVYWYRQLPEEGLKFMVYLQKENIIDESGMPKERFSAEFPKEGPSILRIQQVVRGDSAAYFCASSPRSGQTHPRELFFGEGSRLTVL.

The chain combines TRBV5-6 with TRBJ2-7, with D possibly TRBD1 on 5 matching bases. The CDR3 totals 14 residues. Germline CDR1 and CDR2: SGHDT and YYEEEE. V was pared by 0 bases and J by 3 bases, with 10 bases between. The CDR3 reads CASSLGQTNYEQYF. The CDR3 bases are TGTGCCAGCAGCTTGGGACAGACGAACTACGAGCAGTACTTC. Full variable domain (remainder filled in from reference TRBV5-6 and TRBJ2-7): DAGVTQSPTHLIKTRGQQVTLRCSPKSGHDTVSWYQQALGQGPQFIFQYYEEEERQRGNFPDRFSGHQFPNYSSELNVNALLLGDSALYLCASSLGQTNYEQYFGPGTRLTVT.

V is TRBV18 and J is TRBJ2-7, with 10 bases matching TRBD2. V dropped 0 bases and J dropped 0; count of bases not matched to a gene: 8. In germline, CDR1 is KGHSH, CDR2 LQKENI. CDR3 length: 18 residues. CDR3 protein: CASSPPTAGGPGSYEQYF. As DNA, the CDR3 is TGTGCCAGCTCACCACCGACAGCGGGAGGGCCTGGCTCCTACGAGCAGTACTTC.

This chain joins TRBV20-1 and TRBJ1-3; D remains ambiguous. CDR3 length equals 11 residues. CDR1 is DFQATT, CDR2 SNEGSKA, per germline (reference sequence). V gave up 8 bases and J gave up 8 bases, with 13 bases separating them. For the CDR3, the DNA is TGCAGTACTTTAGAGGGAGACACCATATATTTT. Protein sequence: CSTLEGDTIYF.

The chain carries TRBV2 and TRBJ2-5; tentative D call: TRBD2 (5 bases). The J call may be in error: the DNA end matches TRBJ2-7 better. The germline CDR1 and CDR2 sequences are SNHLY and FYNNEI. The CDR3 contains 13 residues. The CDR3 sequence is CASVEGANYEQYF. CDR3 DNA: TGTGCCAGCGTCGAGGGAGCAAATTACGAGCAGTACTTC.

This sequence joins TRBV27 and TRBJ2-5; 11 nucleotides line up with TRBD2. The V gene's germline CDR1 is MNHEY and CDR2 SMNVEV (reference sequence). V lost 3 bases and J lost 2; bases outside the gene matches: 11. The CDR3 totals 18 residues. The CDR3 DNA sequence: TGTGCCAGCAGTTTGACTAGCGGGATCCTCGCCCTTCAAGAGACCCAGTACTTC. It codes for CASSLTSGILALQETQYF.

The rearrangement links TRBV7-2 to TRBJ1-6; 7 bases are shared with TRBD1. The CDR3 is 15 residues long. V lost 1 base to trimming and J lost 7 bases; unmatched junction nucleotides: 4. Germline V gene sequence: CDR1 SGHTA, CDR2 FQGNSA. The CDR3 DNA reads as TGTGCCAGCAGCTTAGGGGACAGCCAAAATTCACCCCTCCACTTT. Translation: CASSLGDSQNSPLHF.

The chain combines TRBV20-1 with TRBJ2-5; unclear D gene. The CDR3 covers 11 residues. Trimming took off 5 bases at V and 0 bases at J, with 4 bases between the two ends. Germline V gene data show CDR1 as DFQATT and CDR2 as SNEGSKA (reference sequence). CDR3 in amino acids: CSAENQETQYF. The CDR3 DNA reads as TGCAGTGCTGAAAACCAAGAGACCCAGTACTTC.

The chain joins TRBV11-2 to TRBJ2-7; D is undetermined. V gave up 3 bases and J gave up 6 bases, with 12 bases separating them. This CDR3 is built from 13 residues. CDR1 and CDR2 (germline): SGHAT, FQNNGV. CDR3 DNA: TGTGCCAGCAGCTTTCGGTCCGGCCGCGAGCAGTACTTC. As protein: CASSFRSGREQYF.

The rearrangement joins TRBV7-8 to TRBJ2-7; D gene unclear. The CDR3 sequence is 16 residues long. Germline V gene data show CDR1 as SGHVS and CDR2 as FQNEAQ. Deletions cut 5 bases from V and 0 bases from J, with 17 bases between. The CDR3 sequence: CASSSRGMDLSYEQYF. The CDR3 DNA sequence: TGTGCCAGCAGCAGCCGCGGCATGGACCTCTCCTACGAGCAGTACTTC.

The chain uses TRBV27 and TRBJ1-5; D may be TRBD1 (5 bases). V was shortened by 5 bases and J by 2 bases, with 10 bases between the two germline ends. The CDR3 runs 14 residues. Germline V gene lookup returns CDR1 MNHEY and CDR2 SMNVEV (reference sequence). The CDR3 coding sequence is TGTGCCAGCAGTGAAATACAGGGCAATCAGCCCCAGCATTTT. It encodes CASSEIQGNQPQHF.